This TCR beta chain was recorded in a study of shared clonotypes between healthy human individuals. As for the study in general: Per donor, three plates held CD4 naive cells, three held CD4 memory, two held CD8 naive and one held CD8 memory. Study findings and constraints: A limitation of the genetic and exposure-history diversity represented arose from few donors.

On this clone: The antigen is not known.

Recent vaccinations or acute infections were absent in the healthy HIV-negative adult donors. The material for each subset, its genomic DNA, was split evenly across several immunoSEQ plates. TCRdb's copy holds only in-frame clones and misses some; the assay was immunoSEQ multiplex PCR. The data hold a few hundred thousand clones, with almost 97% observed a single time. The sequenced sample consisted of naive CD4+ T cells sorted from blood. Subset defined: CD45RA+ positively selected. The sequence was collected from a woman under 40 in good health.

The chain's CDR3 is CASSPATGLSWKLFF. As DNA, the CDR3 is TGTGCCAGCAGTCCCGCGACAGGGTTGAGCTGGAAACTGTTTTTT. The chain employs TRBV28 and TRBJ1-4; 7 bases are shared with TRBD1. V shed 5 bases, J shed 11 bases, and the junction held 14 bases outside the gene matches. In germline, CDR1 is MDHEN, CDR2 SYDVKM. CDR3 length: 15 residues.